This entry features one T cell receptor (beta chain) sequence. Its antigen is not known. This entry belongs to a study of tumor and adjacent non-tumor tissue in lung cancer. The template was RNA from unsorted bulk tissue. Study observations and caveats: TCR diversity was significantly greater in tumor than normal lung tissue.

TCRbeta libraries were built with three rounds of nested PCR, modified from ARM-PCR. TCRdb redid the calling of the multiplex PCR reads with MiXCR, one entry per CDR3 protein. The sample comprises 75,000 to 80,000 distinct CDR3 sequences, roughly 80% of which are singletons, and 10% to 15% rests with the top ten. The CDR3 length is 18 residues. The sequencing input was lung tumor tissue. J is TRBJ2-1 and V is TRBV12-3 or TRBV12-4; 9 nucleotides align to TRBD1. This TCR was sampled from a woman in her forties or fifties with non-small cell lung cancer. DNA of the CDR3: TGTGTCAACAGTCGGGCCCCCACAGGGGGCGAGACCTACAATGAGCAGTTCTTC. Translated: CVNSRAPTGGETYNEQFF.